A selection of T cell receptor beta chains follows, all from one sample in a study of regulatory T cells in long-lasting Graves disease. From the multiplex PCR reads, TCRdb called clonotypes with MiXCR, one entry per CDR3 protein. This sample carries about 290,000 distinct CDR3 sequences, roughly a fifth of them seen once, and the ten largest clones take just over 55%. Sequencing used peripheral blood mononuclear cells (PBMCs), obtained when the disease was refractory, from a patient treated with antithyroid drugs. These receptors originate from a female donor with Graves disease. The CDR3 runs from the conserved cysteine through the conserved F or W. D genes are given only for firm matches. Size is stated for part of the rows, as once, few or many counts, or as a class when the clone is expanded.

size | J | V | D | length | CDR3 | DNA
- | TRBJ2-2 | TRBV11-2 | - | 16 | CASSLDQIGYTGELFF | TGTGCCAGCAGCTTAGATCAGATAGGGTACACCGGGGAGCTGTTTTTT
many | TRBJ2-5 | TRBV12-3/TRBV12-4 | - | 16 | CASSSRDGLPQETQYF | TGTGCCAGCAGTTCCCGGGACGGCCTCCCCCAAGAGACCCAGTACTTC
many | TRBJ2-5 | TRBV10-3 | - | 13 | CAISEPRTETQYF | TGTGCCATCAGTGAGCCTAGGACGGAGACCCAGTACTTC
- | TRBJ1-2 | TRBV4-3 | - | 15 | CASSQVQFGGYGYTF | TGCGCCAGCAGCCAAGTGCAGTTCGGGGGATATGGCTACACCTTC
many | TRBJ1-1 | TRBV2 | - | 14 | CASSFRQGATEAFF | TGTGCCAGCAGTTTCCGGCAGGGCGCCACTGAAGCTTTCTTT
- | TRBJ2-2 | TRBV30 | - | 11 | CAWSGGGELFF | TGTGCCTGGAGTGGAGGCGGGGAGCTGTTTTTT
many | TRBJ1-6 | TRBV11-2 | - | 13 | CASSSGRHSPLHF | TGTGCCAGCAGCTCAGGGAGGCATTCACCCCTCCACTTT
few | TRBJ2-7 | TRBV7-9 | - | 13 | CASSRGGAYEQYF | TGTGCCAGCAGCCGTGGGGGAGCCTACGAGCAGTACTTC
few | TRBJ2-7 | TRBV5-1 | - | 14 | CASSMIPDSYEQYF | TGCGCCAGCAGCATGATCCCCGATTCCTACGAGCAGTACTTC
- | TRBJ2-2 | TRBV7-3 | - | 13 | CASSTRQTGELFF | TGTGCCAGCAGCACCAGACAGACCGGGGAGCTGTTTTTT
- | TRBJ1-5 | TRBV29-1 | - | 12 | CSVGEGNQPQHF | TGCAGCGTTGGGGAGGGCAATCAGCCCCAGCATTTT
many | TRBJ2-7 | TRBV28 | - | 16 | CASSTPSGRGDYEQYF | TGTGCCAGCAGTACCCCCTCCGGGCGGGGAGACTACGAGCAGTACTTC
many | TRBJ2-5 | TRBV20-1 | TRBD1 | 14 | CSAKGTTGVETQYF | TGCAGTGCTAAAGGGACAACAGGGGTGGAGACCCAGTACTTC
once | TRBJ2-7 | TRBV7-2 | - | 13 | CASSPRTDYEQYF | TGTGCCAGCAGCCCGCGCACAGACTACGAGCAGTACTTC
many | TRBJ2-2 | TRBV6-5 | - | 19 | CASSYKGGPGQAGTGELFF | TGTGCCAGCAGTTACAAAGGGGGTCCGGGTCAGGCTGGGACCGGGGAGCTGTTTTTT
few | TRBJ1-5 | TRBV5-4 | - | 13 | CASSFSPDQPQHF | TGTGCCAGCAGCTTCTCCCCTGATCAGCCCCAGCATTTT
many | TRBJ2-5 | TRBV7-2 | - | 14 | CASSPTQGRETQYF | TGTGCCAGCAGCCCTACCCAGGGCCGTGAGACCCAGTACTTC
many | TRBJ2-5 | TRBV28 | - | 13 | CASSFSSWETQYF | TGTGCCAGCAGTTTTTCCAGCTGGGAGACCCAGTACTTC
many | TRBJ2-7 | TRBV12-3/TRBV12-4 | TRBD2 | 14 | CASSLLWEGYEQYF | TGTGCCAGCAGTTTACTGTGGGAGGGATACGAGCAGTACTTC
- | TRBJ2-7 | TRBV20-1 | - | 11 | CSARPPVAQYF | TGCAGTGCTAGACCCCCTGTAGCGCAGTACTTC
- | TRBJ2-2 | TRBV5-1 | - | 13 | CASSSYGGGELFF | TGCGCCAGCAGCTCCTACGGGGGCGGGGAGCTGTTTTTT
few | TRBJ2-3 | TRBV15 | - | 13 | CATRDRASDTQYF | TGTGCCACCAGGGACCGGGCCAGCGATACGCAGTATTTT